Listed below are T cell receptor beta chains from one sample, sequenced in a study of blood T cell repertoires in COVID-19. Data came from immunoSEQ multiplex PCR; TCRdb stores just in-frame clones and leaves some out. The sample has approximately 400,000 clones, 85% to 90% seen once. The specimen sequenced was PBMCs or T cells enriched from blood (not recorded which). All receptors derive from a woman aged 18-29 years who had recovered from COVID-19. The CDR3 runs from the conserved cysteine through the conserved F or W. Only part of the rows carry a size: once, few, many, or a class if the clone is expanded.

clone_size	cdr3_length	j_call	v_call	cdr3_aa
.	17	TRBJ1-5	TRBV4-2	CASSQGGGGYSNQPQHF
.	13	TRBJ2-5	TRBV6-5	CASSRGHGGTQYF
.	17	TRBJ2-1	TRBV5-1	CASSLGAAGGPYNEQFF
.	14	TRBJ1-1	TRBV9	CASSVGEGWTEAFF
.	15	TRBJ2-1	TRBV3-1/TRBV3-2	CASSQDRVTYNEQFF
once	13	TRBJ1-5	TRBV7-2	CASSPRGSQPQHF
.	13	TRBJ1-2	TRBV7-9	CASSLVGGDGYTF
.	15	TRBJ2-1	TRBV9	CASSPRTSGYNEQFF
.	15	TRBJ2-3	TRBV24-1	CATSGRAGGTDTQYF
.	17	TRBJ1-3	TRBV30	CAWRRVGQLNSGNTIYF
.	16	TRBJ1-6	TRBV7-8	CASSLGQGVGNSPLHF
.	13	TRBJ1-6	TRBV30	CAWSLGPEGPLHF
few	16	TRBJ2-1	TRBV7-7	CASSPDLAGPYNEQFF
.	14	TRBJ2-7	TRBV7-6	CASSLGERGGEQYF
.	16	TRBJ2-1	TRBV3-1/TRBV3-2	CASSQDRLAPYNEQFF
.	17	TRBJ2-7	TRBV24-1	CATSVAPEGSSSYEQYF
.	15	TRBJ1-5	TRBV6-5	CASSPTGNSNQPQHF
.	13	TRBJ1-3	TRBV30	CAWSVASGNTIYF
.	16	TRBJ2-2	TRBV27	CASSSNLHSGTGELFF
.	16	TRBJ1-2	TRBV7-9	CASSLGAGGGIAGYTF
.	15	TRBJ2-5	TRBV27	CASSSELAAKETQYF
.	15	TRBJ1-6	TRBV6-2/TRBV6-3	CASSYPTGNKSPLHF
once	15	TRBJ2-7	TRBV5-6	CASSLNRGTFVEQYF
.	11	TRBJ2-1	TRBV30	CAWSPDNEQFF
.	17	TRBJ2-2	TRBV19	CASSTRPSGANTGELFF
.	16	TRBJ2-1	TRBV15	CATSRPSSGGYNEQFF
.	19	TRBJ2-6	TRBV15	CATSRDLVGLASGANVLTF
.	15	TRBJ1-2	TRBV7-9	CASSASALPSYGYTF
.	13	TRBJ2-7	TRBV7-2	CASSTLSETEQYF
.	15	TRBJ2-3	TRBV7-6	CASSNGAASTDTQYF
few	12	TRBJ1-2	TRBV25-1	CASSVDRGSYTF
.	13	TRBJ1-5	TRBV27	CASIQGPNQPQHF
.	16	TRBJ1-2	TRBV28	CASSLSETELNYGYTF
.	15	TRBJ2-2	TRBV6-5	CASSYSPGNTGELFF
.	12	TRBJ1-1	TRBV30	CAYGPGNTEAFF
once	11	TRBJ1-6	TRBV7-2	CASSPGTSLHF
few	12	TRBJ2-7	TRBV2	CASREQSGRQYF
.	12	TRBJ2-2	TRBV27	CASSFRDGELFF
.	12	TRBJ1-1	TRBV29-1	CSVLTVNTEAFF
.	17	TRBJ1-2	TRBV30	CAWSFRYGTGGNYGYTF
.	18	TRBJ2-4	TRBV30	CAWNPDRVGNLAKNIQYF
.	16	TRBJ1-4	TRBV28	CASSLGTPATNEKLFF
.	16	TRBJ1-2	TRBV6-1	CASSEAPRDREYGYTF
few	13	TRBJ2-7	TRBV5-1	CASSLGVSVRQYF
.	12	TRBJ1-2	TRBV19	CASTPDRVGYTF
.	14	TRBJ1-3	TRBV28	CASSYRVPGNTIYF
.	14	TRBJ1-5	TRBV2	CASRRGLSNQPQHF
.	14	TRBJ2-7	TRBV5-4	CASSLEQGIYEQYF
.	16	TRBJ2-7	TRBV11-2	CASSARLTVSSYEQYF
.	13	TRBJ1-2	TRBV3-1/TRBV3-2	CASSQTRNYGYTF
once	13	TRBJ1-5	TRBV7-5	CARSFLGGQPQHF
few	13	TRBJ1-1	TRBV2	CASSADTNTEAFF
.	15	TRBJ1-1	TRBV7-2	CASSPPRGANTEAFF
.	14	TRBJ2-5	TRBV5-6	CASSLGRDQETQYF
.	17	TRBJ2-6	TRBV5-4	CASSRGGRLSGANVLTF
.	15	TRBJ2-7	TRBV6-5	CASSYSSRGPYEQYF
.	14	TRBJ1-1	TRBV15	CATSRPNLNTEAFF
once	16	TRBJ2-7	TRBV19	CASSSGTGKSIYEQYF
.	14	TRBJ2-7	TRBV6-1	CASSEAWEGGEQYF